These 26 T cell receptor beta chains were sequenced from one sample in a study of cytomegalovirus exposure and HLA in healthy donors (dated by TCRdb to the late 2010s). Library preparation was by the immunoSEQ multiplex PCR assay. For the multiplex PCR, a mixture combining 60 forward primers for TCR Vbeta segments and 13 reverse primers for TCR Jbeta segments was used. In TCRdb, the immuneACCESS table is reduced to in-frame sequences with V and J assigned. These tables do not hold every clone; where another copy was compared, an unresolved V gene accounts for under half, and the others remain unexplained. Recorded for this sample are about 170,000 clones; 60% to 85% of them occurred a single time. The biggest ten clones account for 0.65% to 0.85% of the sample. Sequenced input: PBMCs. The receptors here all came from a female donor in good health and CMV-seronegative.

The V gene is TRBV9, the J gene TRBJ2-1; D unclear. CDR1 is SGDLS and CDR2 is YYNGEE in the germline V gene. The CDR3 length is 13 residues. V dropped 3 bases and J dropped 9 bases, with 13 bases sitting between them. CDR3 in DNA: TGTGCCAGCAGCGCCCGAGCTACGGGTGAGCAGTTCTTC. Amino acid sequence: CASSARATGEQFF.

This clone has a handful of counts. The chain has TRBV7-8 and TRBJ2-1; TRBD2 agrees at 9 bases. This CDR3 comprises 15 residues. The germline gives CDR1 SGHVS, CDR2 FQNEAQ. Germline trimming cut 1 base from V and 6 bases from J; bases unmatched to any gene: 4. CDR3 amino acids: CASSLEGGRGNEQFF. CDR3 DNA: TGTGCCAGCAGCTTAGAAGGCGGGAGGGGCAATGAGCAGTTCTTC.

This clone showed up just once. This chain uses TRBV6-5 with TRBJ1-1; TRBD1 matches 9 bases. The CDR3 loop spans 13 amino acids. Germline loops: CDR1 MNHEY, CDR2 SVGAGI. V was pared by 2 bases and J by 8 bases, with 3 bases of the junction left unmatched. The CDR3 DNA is TGTGCCAGCAGTTACCTCGGGACAGGGGAAGCTTTCTTT. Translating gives CASSYLGTGEAFF.

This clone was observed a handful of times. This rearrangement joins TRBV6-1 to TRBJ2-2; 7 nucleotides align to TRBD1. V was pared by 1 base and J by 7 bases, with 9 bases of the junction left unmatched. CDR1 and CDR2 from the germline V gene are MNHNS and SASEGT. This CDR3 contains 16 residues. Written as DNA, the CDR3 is TGTGCCAGCAGTGAAGGCCGACAGGGATGGGTCGGGGAGCTGTTTTTT. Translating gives CASSEGRQGWVGELFF.

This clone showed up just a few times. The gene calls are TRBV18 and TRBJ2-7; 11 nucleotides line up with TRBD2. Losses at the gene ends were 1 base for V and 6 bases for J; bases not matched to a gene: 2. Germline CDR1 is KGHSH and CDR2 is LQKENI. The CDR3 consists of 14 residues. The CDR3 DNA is TGTGCCAGCTCACCACTAGCGGGAGGGCCCGAGCAGTACTTC. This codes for CASSPLAGGPEQYF.

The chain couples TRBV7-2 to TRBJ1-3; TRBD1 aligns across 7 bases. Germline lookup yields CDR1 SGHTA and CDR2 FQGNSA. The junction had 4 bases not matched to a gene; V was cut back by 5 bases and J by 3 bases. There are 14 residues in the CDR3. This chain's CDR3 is CASSRDRDGNTIYF. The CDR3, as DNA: TGTGCCAGCAGCCGTGACAGGGATGGAAACACCATATATTTT. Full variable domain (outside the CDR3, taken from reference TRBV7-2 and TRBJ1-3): GAGVSQSPSNKVTEKGKDVELRCDPISGHTALYWYRQSLGQGLEFLIYFQGNSAPDKSGLPSDRFSAERTGGSVSTLTIQRTQQEDSAVYLCASSRDRDGNTIYFGEGSWLTVV.

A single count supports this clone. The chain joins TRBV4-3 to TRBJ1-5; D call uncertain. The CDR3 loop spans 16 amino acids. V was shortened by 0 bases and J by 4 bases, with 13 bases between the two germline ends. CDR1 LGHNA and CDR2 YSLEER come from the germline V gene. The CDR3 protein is CASSQDREGGNQPQHF. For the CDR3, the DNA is TGCGCCAGCAGCCAAGATCGGGAAGGAGGTAATCAGCCCCAGCATTTT.

CDR3 in amino acids: CATKTTGLAVGYEQFF. CDR3 nucleotide sequence: TGTGCCACCAAAACCACGGGACTAGCGGTGGGATATGAGCAGTTCTTC. The chain links TRBV19 to TRBJ2-1; TRBD2 aligns across 11 bases. The CDR3 is made up of 16 amino acids. The V gene end was trimmed by 10 bases and the J gene end by 8 bases; junction bases not matched to a gene: 16. Per germline, CDR1 LNHDA and CDR2 SQIVND (reference sequence).

The CDR3 sequence is CASSQTPGQLFSGNTIYF. The DNA for the CDR3 is TGCGCCAGCAGCCAAACCCCGGGACAGCTTTTCTCTGGAAACACCATATATTTT. The chain is built from TRBV4-1 and TRBJ1-3; TRBD1 matches 7 bases. Trimming took 2 bases from V and 0 from J; bases not matched to a gene: 10. This CDR3 contains 18 residues. Germline V gives CDR1 MGHRA, CDR2 YSYEKL.

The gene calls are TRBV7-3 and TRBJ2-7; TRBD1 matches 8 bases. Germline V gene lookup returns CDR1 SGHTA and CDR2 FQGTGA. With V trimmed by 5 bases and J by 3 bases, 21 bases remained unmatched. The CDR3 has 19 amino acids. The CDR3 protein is CASSGTGARGPELNYEQYF. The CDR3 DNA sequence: TGTGCCAGCAGCGGAACGGGTGCCAGGGGGCCGGAGCTCAACTACGAGCAGTACTTC. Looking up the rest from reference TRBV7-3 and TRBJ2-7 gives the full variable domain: GAGVSQTPSNKVTEKGKYVELRCDPISGHTALYWYRQSLGQGPEFLIYFQGTGAADDSGLPNDRFFAVRPEGSVSTLKIQRTERGDSAVYLCASSGTGARGPELNYEQYFGPGTRLTVT.

The CDR3 spells CASSVSGANNEQFF. The CDR3 DNA is TGTGCCAGCAGCGTTAGCGGGGCAAACAATGAGCAGTTCTTC. V usage is TRBV9 and J usage is TRBJ2-1, with 8 bases that match TRBD2. Looked up from germline, CDR1 is SGDLS and CDR2 is YYNGEE. The CDR3 totals 14 residues. The V and J ends lost 2 bases and 5 bases, in that order; junction bases with no gene match: 3.

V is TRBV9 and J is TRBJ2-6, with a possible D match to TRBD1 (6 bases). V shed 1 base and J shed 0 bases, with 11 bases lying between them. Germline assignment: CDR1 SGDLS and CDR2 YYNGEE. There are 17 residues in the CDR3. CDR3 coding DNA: TGTGCCAGCAGCGTAATCTCAGGGGACTCTGGGGCCAACGTCCTGACTTTC. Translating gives CASSVISGDSGANVLTF.

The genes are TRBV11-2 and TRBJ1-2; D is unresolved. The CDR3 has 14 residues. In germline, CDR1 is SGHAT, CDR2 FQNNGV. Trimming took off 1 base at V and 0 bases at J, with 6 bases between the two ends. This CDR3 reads CASSLGATNYGYTF. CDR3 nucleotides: TGTGCCAGCAGCTTAGGGGCAACTAACTATGGCTACACCTTC.

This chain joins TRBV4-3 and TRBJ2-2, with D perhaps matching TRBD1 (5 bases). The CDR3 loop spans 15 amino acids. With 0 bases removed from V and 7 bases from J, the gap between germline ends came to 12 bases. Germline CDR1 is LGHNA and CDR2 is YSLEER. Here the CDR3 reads CASSQDLWGVGELFF. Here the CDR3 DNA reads TGCGCCAGCAGCCAAGATCTGTGGGGCGTCGGGGAGCTGTTTTTT.

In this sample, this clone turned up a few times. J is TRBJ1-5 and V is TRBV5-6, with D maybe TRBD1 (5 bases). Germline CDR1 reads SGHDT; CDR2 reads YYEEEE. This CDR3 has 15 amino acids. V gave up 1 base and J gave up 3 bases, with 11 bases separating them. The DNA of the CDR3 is TGTGCCAGCAGCTTGCTAGGGGTCCTCAATCAGCCCCAGCATTTT. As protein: CASSLLGVLNQPQHF.

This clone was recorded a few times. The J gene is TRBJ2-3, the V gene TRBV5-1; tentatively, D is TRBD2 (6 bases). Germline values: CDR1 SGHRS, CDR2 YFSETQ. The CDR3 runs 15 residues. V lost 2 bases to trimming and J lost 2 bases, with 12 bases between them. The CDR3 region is CASSLRDWDTDTQYF. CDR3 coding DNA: TGCGCCAGCAGCTTAAGGGACTGGGACACAGATACGCAGTATTTT.

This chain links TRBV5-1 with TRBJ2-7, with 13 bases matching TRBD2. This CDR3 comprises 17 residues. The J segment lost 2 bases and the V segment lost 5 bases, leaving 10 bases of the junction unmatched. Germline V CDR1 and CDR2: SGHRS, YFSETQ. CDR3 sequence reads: CASRGTSGTTGPYEQYF. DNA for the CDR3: TGCGCCAGCAGAGGGACTAGCGGGACTACAGGGCCCTACGAGCAGTACTTC.

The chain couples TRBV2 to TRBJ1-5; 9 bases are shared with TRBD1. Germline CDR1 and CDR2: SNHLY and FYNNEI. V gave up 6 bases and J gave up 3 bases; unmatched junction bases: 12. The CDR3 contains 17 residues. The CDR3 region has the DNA TGTGCCAGCAGCTTAGACAGGGGGAGGGGGGTCAATCAGCCCCAGCATTTT. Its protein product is CASSLDRGRGVNQPQHF.

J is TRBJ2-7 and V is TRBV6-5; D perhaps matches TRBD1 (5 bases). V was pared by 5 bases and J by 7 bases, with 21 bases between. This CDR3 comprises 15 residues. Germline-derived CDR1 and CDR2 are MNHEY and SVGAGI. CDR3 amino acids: CASSPPAGRFMEQYF. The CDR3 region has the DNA TGTGCCAGCAGTCCCCCGGCAGGGCGGTTCATGGAGCAGTACTTC.

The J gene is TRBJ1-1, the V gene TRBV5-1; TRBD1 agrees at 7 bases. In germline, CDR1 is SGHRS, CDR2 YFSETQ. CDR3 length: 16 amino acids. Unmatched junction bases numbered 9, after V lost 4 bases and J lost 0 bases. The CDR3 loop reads CASSANSGQLNTEAFF. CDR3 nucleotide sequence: TGCGCCAGCAGCGCGAACTCGGGACAGTTGAACACTGAAGCTTTCTTT.

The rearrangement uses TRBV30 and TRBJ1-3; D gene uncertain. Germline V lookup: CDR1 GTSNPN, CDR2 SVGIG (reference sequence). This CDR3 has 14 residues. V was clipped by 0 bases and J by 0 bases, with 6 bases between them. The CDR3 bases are TGTGCCTGGAGTGTTGCTAGCTCTGGAAACACCATATATTTT. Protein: CAWSVASSGNTIYF.

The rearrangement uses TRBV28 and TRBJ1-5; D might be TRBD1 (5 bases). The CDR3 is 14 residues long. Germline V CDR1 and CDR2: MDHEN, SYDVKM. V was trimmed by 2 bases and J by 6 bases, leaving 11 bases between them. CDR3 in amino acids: CASSLNRPLQPQHF. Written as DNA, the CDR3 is TGTGCCAGCAGTTTAAACAGGCCACTTCAGCCCCAGCATTTT.

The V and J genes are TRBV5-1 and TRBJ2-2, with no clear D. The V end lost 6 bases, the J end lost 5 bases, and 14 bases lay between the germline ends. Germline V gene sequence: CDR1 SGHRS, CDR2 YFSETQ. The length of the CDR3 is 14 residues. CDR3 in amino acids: CASTSMITTGELFF. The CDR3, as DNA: TGCGCCAGCACCTCCATGATTACAACCGGGGAGCTGTTTTTT.

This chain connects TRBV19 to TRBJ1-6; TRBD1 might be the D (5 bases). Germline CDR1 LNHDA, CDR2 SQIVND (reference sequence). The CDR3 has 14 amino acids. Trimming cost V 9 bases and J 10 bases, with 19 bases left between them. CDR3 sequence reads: CASAGQEFVSPLHF. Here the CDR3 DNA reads TGTGCCAGCGCCGGACAAGAATTCGTCTCACCCCTCCACTTT.

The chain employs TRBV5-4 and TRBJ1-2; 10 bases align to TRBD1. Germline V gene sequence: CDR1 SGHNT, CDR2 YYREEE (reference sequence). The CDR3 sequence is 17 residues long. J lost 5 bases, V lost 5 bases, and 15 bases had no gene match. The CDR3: CASSFRQGATEIYGYTF. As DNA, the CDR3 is TGTGCCAGCAGTTTTAGACAGGGGGCGACGGAGATTTATGGCTACACCTTC.

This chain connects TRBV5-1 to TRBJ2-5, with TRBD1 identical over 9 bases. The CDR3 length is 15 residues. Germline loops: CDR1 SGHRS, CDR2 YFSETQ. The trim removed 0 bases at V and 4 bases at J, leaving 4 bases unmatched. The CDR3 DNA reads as TGCGCCAGCAGCTTGGGAGGACAGGGGATAGAGACCCAGTACTTC. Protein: CASSLGGQGIETQYF.